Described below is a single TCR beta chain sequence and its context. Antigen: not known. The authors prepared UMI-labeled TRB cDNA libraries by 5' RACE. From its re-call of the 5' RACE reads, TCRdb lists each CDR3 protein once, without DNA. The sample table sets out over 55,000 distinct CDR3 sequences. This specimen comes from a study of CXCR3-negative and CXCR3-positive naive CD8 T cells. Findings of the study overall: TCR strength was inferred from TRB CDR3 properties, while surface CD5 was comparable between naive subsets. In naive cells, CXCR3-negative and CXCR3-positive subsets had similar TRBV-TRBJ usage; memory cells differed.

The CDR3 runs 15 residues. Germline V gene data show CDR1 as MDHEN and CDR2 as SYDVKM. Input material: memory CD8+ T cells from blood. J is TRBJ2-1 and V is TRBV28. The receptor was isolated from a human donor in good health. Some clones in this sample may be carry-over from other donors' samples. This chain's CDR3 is CASSPRLALQDEQFF.